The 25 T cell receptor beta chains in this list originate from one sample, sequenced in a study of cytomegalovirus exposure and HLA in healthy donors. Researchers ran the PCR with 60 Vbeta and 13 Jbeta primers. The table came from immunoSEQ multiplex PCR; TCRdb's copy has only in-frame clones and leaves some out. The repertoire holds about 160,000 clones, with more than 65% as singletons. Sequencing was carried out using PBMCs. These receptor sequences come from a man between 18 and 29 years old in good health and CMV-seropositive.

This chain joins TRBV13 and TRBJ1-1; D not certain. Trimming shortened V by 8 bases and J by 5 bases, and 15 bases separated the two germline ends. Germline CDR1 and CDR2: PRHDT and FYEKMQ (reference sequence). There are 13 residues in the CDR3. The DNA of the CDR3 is TGTGCCAGCTCAGACGGCCGCGGGACTGAAGCTTTCTTT. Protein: CASSDGRGTEAFF.

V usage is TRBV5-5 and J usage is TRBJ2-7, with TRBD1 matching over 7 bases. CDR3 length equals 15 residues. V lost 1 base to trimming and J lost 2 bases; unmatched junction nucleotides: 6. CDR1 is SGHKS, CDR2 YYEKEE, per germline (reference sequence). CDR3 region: CASSLMRDSTYEQYF. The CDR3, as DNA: TGTGCCAGCAGCTTGATGAGGGACAGCACCTACGAGCAGTACTTC.

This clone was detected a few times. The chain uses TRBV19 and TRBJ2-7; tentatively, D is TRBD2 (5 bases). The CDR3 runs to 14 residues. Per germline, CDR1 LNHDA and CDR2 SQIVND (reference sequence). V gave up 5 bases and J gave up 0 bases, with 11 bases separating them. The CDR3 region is CASSYGVGSYEQYF. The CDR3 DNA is TGTGCCAGTAGTTACGGGGTCGGCTCCTACGAGCAGTACTTC.

The CDR3 sequence is CASAREGLAGESDTQYF. In DNA, the CDR3 is TGTGCCAGCGCGCGAGAGGGACTAGCGGGAGAATCAGATACGCAGTATTTT. The V gene is TRBV13, the J gene TRBJ2-3; TRBD2 agrees at 14 bases. The CDR3 length is 17 residues. Germline trimming cut 8 bases from V and 4 bases from J; bases unmatched to any gene: 11. Germline CDR1 PRHDT, CDR2 FYEKMQ (reference sequence).

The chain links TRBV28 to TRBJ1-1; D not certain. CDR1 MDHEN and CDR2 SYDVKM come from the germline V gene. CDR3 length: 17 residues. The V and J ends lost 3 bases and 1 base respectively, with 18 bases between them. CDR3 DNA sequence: TGTGCCAGCAGTTTCCGGGCCGCAGCGGAGGGGAACACTGAAGCTTTCTTT. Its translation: CASSFRAAAEGNTEAFF.

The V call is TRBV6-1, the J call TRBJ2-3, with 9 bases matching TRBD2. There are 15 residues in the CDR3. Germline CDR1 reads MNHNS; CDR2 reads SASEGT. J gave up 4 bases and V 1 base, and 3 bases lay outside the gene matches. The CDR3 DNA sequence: TGTGCCAGCAGTGAAGTACTAGCGGGCGCAGATACGCAGTATTTT. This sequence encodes CASSEVLAGADTQYF.

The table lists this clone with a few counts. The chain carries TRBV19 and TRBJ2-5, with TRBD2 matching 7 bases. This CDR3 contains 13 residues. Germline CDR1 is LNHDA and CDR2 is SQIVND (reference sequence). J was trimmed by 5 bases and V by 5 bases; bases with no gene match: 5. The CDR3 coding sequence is TGTGCCAGTAGTCTCCGGGGGGAGGAGACCCAGTACTTC. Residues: CASSLRGEETQYF.

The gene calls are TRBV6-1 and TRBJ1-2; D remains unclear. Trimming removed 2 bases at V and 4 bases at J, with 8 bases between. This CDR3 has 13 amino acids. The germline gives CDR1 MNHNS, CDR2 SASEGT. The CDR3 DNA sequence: TGTGCCAGCAGTGAATCGTACGGCTATGGCTACACCTTC. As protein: CASSESYGYGYTF.

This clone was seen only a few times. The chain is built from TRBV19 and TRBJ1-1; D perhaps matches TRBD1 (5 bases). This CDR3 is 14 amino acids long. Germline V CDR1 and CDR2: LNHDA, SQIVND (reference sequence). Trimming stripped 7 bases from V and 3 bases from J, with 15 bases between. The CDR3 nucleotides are TGTGCCAGTACAGAAGTTCTAGGGGACACTGAAGCTTTCTTT. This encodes CASTEVLGDTEAFF.

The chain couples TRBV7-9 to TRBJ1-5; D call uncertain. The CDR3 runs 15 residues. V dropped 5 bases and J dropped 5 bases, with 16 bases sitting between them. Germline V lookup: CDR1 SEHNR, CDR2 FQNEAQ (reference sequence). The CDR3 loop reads CASSQSGSEHQPQHF. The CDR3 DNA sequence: TGTGCCAGCAGCCAGTCAGGCAGTGAGCATCAGCCCCAGCATTTT.

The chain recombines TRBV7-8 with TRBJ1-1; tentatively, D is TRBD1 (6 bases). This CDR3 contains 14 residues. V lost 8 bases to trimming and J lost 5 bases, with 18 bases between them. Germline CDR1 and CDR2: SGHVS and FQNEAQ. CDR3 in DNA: TGTGCCAGCGGACAGCCGACAATCTTAACTGAAGCTTTCTTT. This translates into CASGQPTILTEAFF.

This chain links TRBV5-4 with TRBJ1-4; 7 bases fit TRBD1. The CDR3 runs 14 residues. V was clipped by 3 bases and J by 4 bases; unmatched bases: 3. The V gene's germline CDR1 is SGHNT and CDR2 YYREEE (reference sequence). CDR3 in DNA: TGTGCCAGCAGCTCTCAGGGGGATAATGAAAAACTGTTTTTT. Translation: CASSSQGDNEKLFF.

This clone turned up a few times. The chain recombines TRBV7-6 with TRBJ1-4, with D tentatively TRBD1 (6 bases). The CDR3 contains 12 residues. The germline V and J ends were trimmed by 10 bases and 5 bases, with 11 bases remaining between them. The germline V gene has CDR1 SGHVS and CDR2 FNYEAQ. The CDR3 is CAIGDRNEKLFF. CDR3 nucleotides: TGTGCCATCGGAGACAGGAATGAAAAACTGTTTTTT.

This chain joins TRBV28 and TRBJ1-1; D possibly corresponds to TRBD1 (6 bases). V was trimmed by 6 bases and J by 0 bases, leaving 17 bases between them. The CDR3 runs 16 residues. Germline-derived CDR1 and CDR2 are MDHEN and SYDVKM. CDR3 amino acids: CASRGGGLSLNTEAFF. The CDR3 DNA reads TGTGCCAGCAGGGGAGGGGGGTTGAGTTTGAACACTGAAGCTTTCTTT. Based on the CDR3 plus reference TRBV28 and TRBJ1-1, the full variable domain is DVKVTQSSRYLVKRTGEKVFLECVQDMDHENMFWYRQDPGLGLRLIYFSYDVKMKEKGDIPEGYSVSREKKERFSLILESASTNQTSMYLCASRGGGLSLNTEAFFGQGTRLTVV.

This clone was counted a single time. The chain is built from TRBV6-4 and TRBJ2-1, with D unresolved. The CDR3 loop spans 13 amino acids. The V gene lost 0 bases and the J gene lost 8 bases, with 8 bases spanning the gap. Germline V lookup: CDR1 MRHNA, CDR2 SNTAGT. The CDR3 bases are TGTGCCAGCAGTGACTCGAGTGCTCATGAGCAGTTCTTC. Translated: CASSDSSAHEQFF.

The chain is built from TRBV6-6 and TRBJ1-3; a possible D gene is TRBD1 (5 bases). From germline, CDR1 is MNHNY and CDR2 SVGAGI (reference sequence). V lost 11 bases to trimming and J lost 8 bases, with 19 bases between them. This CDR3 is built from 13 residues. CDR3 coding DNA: TGTGCCGGATCTCGGGGGTGGAAAGACACCATATATTTT. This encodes CAGSRGWKDTIYF.

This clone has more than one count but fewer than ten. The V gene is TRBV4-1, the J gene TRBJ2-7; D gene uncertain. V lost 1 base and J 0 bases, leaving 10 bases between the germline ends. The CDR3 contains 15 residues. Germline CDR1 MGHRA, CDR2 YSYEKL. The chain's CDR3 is CASSQGFSSSYEQYF. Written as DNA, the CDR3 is TGCGCCAGCAGCCAAGGGTTTTCGAGCTCCTACGAGCAGTACTTC.

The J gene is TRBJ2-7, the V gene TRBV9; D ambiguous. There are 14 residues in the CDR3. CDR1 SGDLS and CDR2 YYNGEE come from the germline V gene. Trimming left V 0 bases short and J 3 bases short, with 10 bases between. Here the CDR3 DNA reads TGTGCCAGCAGCGTAGACGGAGAAGACTACGAGCAGTACTTC. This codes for CASSVDGEDYEQYF.

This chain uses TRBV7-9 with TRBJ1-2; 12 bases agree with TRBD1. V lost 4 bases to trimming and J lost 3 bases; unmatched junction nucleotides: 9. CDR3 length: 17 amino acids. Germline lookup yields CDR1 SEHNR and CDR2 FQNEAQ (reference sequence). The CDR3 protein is CASSSGTGGFLYYGYTF. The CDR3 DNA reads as TGTGCCAGCAGCTCAGGGACAGGGGGCTTTCTATACTATGGCTACACCTTC.

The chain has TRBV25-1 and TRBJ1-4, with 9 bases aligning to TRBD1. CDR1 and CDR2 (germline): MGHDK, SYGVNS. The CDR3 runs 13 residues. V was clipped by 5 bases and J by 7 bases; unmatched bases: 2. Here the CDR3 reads CASSYRGREKLFF. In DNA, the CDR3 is TGTGCCAGCAGTTACAGGGGGCGTGAAAAACTGTTTTTT.

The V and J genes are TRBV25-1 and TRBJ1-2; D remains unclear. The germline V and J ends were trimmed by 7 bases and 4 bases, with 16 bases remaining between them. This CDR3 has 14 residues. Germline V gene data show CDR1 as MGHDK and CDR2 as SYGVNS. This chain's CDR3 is CASTPPGSIYGYTF. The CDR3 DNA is TGTGCCAGCACCCCCCCGGGGTCCATCTATGGCTACACCTTC.

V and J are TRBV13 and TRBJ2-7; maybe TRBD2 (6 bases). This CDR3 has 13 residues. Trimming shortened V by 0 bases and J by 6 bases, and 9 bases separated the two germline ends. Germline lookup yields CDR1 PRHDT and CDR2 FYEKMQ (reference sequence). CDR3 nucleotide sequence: TGTGCCAGCAGCTTAGGCCGGGAGCCCGAGCAGTACTTC. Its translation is CASSLGREPEQYF.

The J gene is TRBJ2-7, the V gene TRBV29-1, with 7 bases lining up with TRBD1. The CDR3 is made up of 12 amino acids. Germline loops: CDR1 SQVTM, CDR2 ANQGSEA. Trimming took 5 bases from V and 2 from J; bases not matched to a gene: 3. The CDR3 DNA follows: TGCAGCGTTTTGGGGACAGCCTACGAGCAGTACTTC. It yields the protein CSVLGTAYEQYF.

The CDR3 protein is CASTWTSGRITGELFF. The DNA of the CDR3 is TGTGCCAGCACATGGACTAGCGGGAGGATCACCGGGGAGCTGTTTTTT. The chain has TRBV13 and TRBJ2-2; 14 bases fit TRBD2. From germline, CDR1 is PRHDT and CDR2 FYEKMQ (reference sequence). CDR3 length equals 16 residues. The V segment lost 7 bases and the J segment 4 bases; nucleotides outside the gene matches: 5.

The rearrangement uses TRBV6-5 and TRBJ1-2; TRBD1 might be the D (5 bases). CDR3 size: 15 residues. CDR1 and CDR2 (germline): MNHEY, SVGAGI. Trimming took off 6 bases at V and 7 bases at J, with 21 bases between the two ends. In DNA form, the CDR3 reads TGTGCCAGCAGACGACCGGGGGGTGGCGGGAGTGGCTACACCTTC. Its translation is CASRRPGGGGSGYTF.